This entry lists 30 T cell receptor beta chains sequenced from one sample in a study of blood T cell repertoires in COVID-19 (dated by TCRdb to 2019 to 2021). The library was made by the immunoSEQ multiplex PCR assay. TCRdb retrieved this table from immuneACCESS and kept in-frame rearrangements only. Not all clones are present; in checked studies, unresolved V genes account for under half, and no reason is known for the remainder. This sample has about 300,000 clones in its table, and roughly 90% of those were observed once. 5.2% of the sample goes to the ten largest clones. Sequencing was carried out using PBMCs or T cells enriched from blood (not recorded which). Source of these receptors: a man between 60 and 75 years old who had recovered from COVID-19.

J is TRBJ1-6 and V is TRBV7-3; D gene ambiguous. The CDR3 sequence is 15 residues long. Germline-derived CDR1 and CDR2 are SGHTA and FQGTGA. Trimming removed 1 base at V and 7 bases at J, with 11 bases between. This CDR3 is CASSLNPGFNSPLHF. The CDR3 nucleotides read TGTGCCAGCAGCTTAAATCCGGGTTTCAATTCACCCCTCCACTTT.

J is TRBJ1-5 and V is TRBV7-6; a possible D gene is TRBD1 (6 bases). Germline loops: CDR1 SGHVS, CDR2 FNYEAQ. The CDR3 has 15 amino acids. Trimming left V 5 bases short and J 2 bases short, with 13 bases between. The CDR3 sequence is CASSGQYNRNQPQHF. CDR3 bases: TGTGCCAGCAGCGGACAGTACAATCGCAATCAGCCCCAGCATTTT.

The chain joins TRBV2 to TRBJ1-1, with TRBD1 matching 10 bases. Trimming took 6 bases from V and 5 from J; bases not matched to a gene: 3. Germline V gene data show CDR1 as SNHLY and CDR2 as FYNNEI. The CDR3 runs 13 residues. The CDR3, as DNA: TGTGCCAGCAGAAGGACAGGGGGTACTGAAGCTTTCTTT. It translates to CASRRTGGTEAFF. Together with reference TRBV2 and TRBJ1-1, the CDR3 gives the full variable domain: EPEVTQTPSHQVTQMGQEVILRCVPISNHLYFYWYRQILGQKVEFLVSFYNNEISEKSEIFDDQFSVERPDGSNFTLKIRSTKLEDSAMYFCASRRTGGTEAFFGQGTRLTVV.

The rearrangement uses TRBV6-5 and TRBJ2-1; D might be TRBD2 (7 bases). V was trimmed by 4 bases and J by 12 bases, leaving 19 bases between them. The CDR3 spans 14 residues. CDR1 and CDR2 from the germline V gene are MNHEY and SVGAGI. The chain's CDR3 is CASSLTPTGRGQFF. The CDR3 DNA reads as TGTGCCAGCAGTTTGACCCCTACAGGGAGGGGGCAGTTCTTC.

This clone has a single count. The chain uses TRBV27 and TRBJ2-3, with 7 bases fitting TRBD2. Germline V gene lookup returns CDR1 MNHEY and CDR2 SMNVEV (reference sequence). The CDR3 covers 16 residues. V shed 0 bases and J 0 bases; nucleotides not matched to a gene: 3. This CDR3 is CASSLSSGISTDTQYF. DNA of the CDR3: TGTGCCAGCAGTTTATCGAGCGGGATCAGCACAGATACGCAGTATTTT.

In DNA, the CDR3 is TGTGCCAGCAGCCGTGGCCGGGAGTGGTCCTACAATGAGCAGTTCTTC. Its protein product is CASSRGREWSYNEQFF. V usage is TRBV14 and J usage is TRBJ2-1; perhaps TRBD2 as D (6 bases). CDR3 length equals 16 residues. V lost 4 bases and J 1 base, leaving 14 bases between the germline ends. Germline loops: CDR1 SGHDN, CDR2 FVKESK.

This clone occurred a few times. The rearrangement uses TRBV24-1 and TRBJ2-4, with 8 bases lining up with TRBD1. Germline V gene lookup returns CDR1 KGHDR and CDR2 SFDVKD. This CDR3 region has 17 residues. Germline trimming cut 3 bases from V and 0 bases from J; bases unmatched to any gene: 6. CDR3: CATSDPGDRGAKNIQYF. DNA for the CDR3: TGTGCCACCAGTGATCCAGGCGACAGGGGAGCCAAAAACATTCAGTACTTC.

The chain uses TRBV7-3 and TRBJ1-2, with 8 nucleotides matching TRBD1. The V gene's germline CDR1 is SGHTA and CDR2 FQGTGA. The CDR3 has 13 residues. The V gene end was trimmed by 5 bases and the J gene end by 4 bases; junction bases not matched to a gene: 3. The CDR3 DNA reads as TGTGCCAGCAGCGACGACAGGGGCTATGGCTACACCTTC. This gives the protein CASSDDRGYGYTF.

The J gene is TRBJ2-7, the V gene TRBV15; 11 bases align to TRBD1. The length of the CDR3 is 15 residues. Per the germline V gene, CDR1 is LNHNV and CDR2 is YYDKDF (reference sequence). V lost 1 base and J lost 2; bases outside the gene matches: 1. The CDR3 spells CATSRAGQGAYEQYF. Here the CDR3 DNA reads TGTGCCACCAGCAGAGCGGGACAGGGGGCCTACGAGCAGTACTTC.

The chain carries TRBV29-1 and TRBJ2-7; TRBD1 matches at 9 bases. The CDR3 has 13 amino acids. V lost 6 bases and J lost 4; bases outside the gene matches: 7. The V gene's germline CDR1 is SQVTM and CDR2 ANQGSEA. The CDR3 DNA reads TGCAGCGTCCTGACAGGGGGTGGGTACGAGCAGTACTTC. Translated, it gives CSVLTGGGYEQYF.

The J gene is TRBJ1-2, the V gene TRBV9, with D unresolved. The V end was cut by 3 bases, the J end by 2 bases, with 8 bases between. Germline CDR1 SGDLS, CDR2 YYNGEE. This CDR3 spans 13 amino acids. The DNA for the CDR3 is TGTGCCAGCAGCGAAACAATGAACTATGGCTACACCTTC. It codes for CASSETMNYGYTF.

This clone was seen a few times. J is TRBJ2-7 and V is TRBV28; TRBD2 matches 7 bases. The CDR3 covers 16 residues. CDR1 is MDHEN, CDR2 SYDVKM, per germline. J gave up 5 bases and V 7 bases, and 17 bases lay outside the gene matches. CDR3 sequence: CASTYRAGVSTNEQYF. In DNA form, the CDR3 reads TGTGCCAGCACGTATCGGGCGGGAGTCTCCACTAACGAGCAGTACTTC.

This clone was detected once. The chain recombines TRBV6-4 with TRBJ1-1; TRBD1 might be the D (5 bases). The CDR3 contains 14 residues. Trimming pared 6 bases from V and 3 bases from J, leaving 14 bases between. Germline loops: CDR1 MRHNA, CDR2 SNTAGT. CDR3 loop: CASRVWGGHTEAFF. The CDR3 DNA reads as TGTGCCAGCAGGGTTTGGGGGGGTCACACTGAAGCTTTCTTT.

J is TRBJ1-5 and V is TRBV11-3; D ambiguous. Trimming shortened V by 0 bases and J by 5 bases, and 20 bases separated the two germline ends. This CDR3 has 18 amino acids. From germline, CDR1 is SGHNT and CDR2 YENEEA. CDR3 region: CASSLDMSAGRVYQPQHF. The CDR3 nucleotides read TGTGCCAGCAGCTTAGATATGTCGGCGGGTCGGGTCTATCAGCCCCAGCATTTT.

The chain is built from TRBV18 and TRBJ1-2; maybe TRBD1 (6 bases). Germline CDR1 reads KGHSH; CDR2 reads LQKENI. The CDR3 is made up of 13 amino acids. Deletions cut 5 bases from V and 7 bases from J, with 14 bases between. CDR3 residues: CASSATGTLGYTF. The CDR3 region has the DNA TGTGCCAGCTCAGCGACCGGGACACTTGGCTACACCTTC.

In this sample, this clone turned up once. The J gene is TRBJ1-2, the V gene TRBV6-5; TRBD1 aligns across 10 bases. CDR1 MNHEY and CDR2 SVGAGI come from the germline V gene. The V and J ends lost 5 bases and 8 bases, in that order; junction bases with no gene match: 8. The CDR3 contains 14 residues. As DNA, the CDR3 is TGTGCCAGCAGTAAGACAGGGGGCTTTGACGGCTACACCTTC. Protein sequence: CASSKTGGFDGYTF.

V gene TRBV29-1 combines with J gene TRBJ1-4; tentative D call: TRBD1 (5 bases). Germline-derived CDR1 and CDR2 are SQVTM and ANQGSEA. The CDR3 spans 13 residues. Trimming removed 4 bases from V and 3 bases from J, with 9 bases in between. CDR3 sequence: CSVAPTANEKLFF. The CDR3 nucleotides read TGCAGCGTTGCCCCGACAGCTAATGAAAAACTGTTTTTT.

The rearrangement uses TRBV19 and TRBJ1-2, with D perhaps TRBD1 (6 bases). CDR3 length: 15 residues. V lost 7 bases and J lost 8, with 23 bases in between. Germline CDR1 LNHDA, CDR2 SQIVND (reference sequence). CDR3 DNA sequence: TGTGCCAGTACCGACGACAGGACCCAACGAGAGGGCTACACCTTC. Translated: CASTDDRTQREGYTF.

This chain uses TRBV6-6 with TRBJ2-5; maybe TRBD1 (5 bases). CDR3 length: 15 amino acids. The ends were cut back, 1 base at V and 6 bases at J, with 15 bases in the middle. CDR1 and CDR2 (germline): MNHNY, SVGAGI (reference sequence). In DNA, the CDR3 is TGTGCCAGCAGTTACTTGGGGCGCGACGGGCAGACCCAGTACTTC. It yields the protein CASSYLGRDGQTQYF.

The CDR3 loop is CASSFNPVYEQYF. The CDR3 bases are TGTGCCAGCAGCTTCAACCCGGTCTACGAGCAGTACTTC. This rearrangement joins TRBV5-6 to TRBJ2-7; the D is unclear. CDR3 length: 13 residues. Trimming took 2 bases from V and 3 from J, leaving 9 bases between them. Germline-derived CDR1 and CDR2 are SGHDT and YYEEEE.

The chain uses TRBV6-4 and TRBJ1-1; 7 nucleotides match TRBD1. Germline values: CDR1 MRHNA, CDR2 SNTAGT. The CDR3 covers 15 residues. V shed 5 bases, J shed 4 bases, and the junction held 10 bases outside the gene matches. DNA for the CDR3: TGTGCCAGCAGTATCCAGGGGGGCGCGGGCACTGAAGCTTTCTTT. This codes for CASSIQGGAGTEAFF.

The chain has TRBV29-1 and TRBJ2-2; D may be TRBD2 (6 bases). The CDR3 spans 15 residues. Trimming cost V 4 bases and J 6 bases, with 18 bases left between them. Germline V CDR1 and CDR2: SQVTM, ANQGSEA. DNA for the CDR3: TGCAGCGTTGGGAGGGGAGTTCAGTACGCCGGGGAGCTGTTTTTT. Translated: CSVGRGVQYAGELFF.

The V call is TRBV5-1, the J call TRBJ2-3, with 10 bases aligning to TRBD1. Per the germline V gene, CDR1 is SGHRS and CDR2 is YFSETQ. The CDR3 contains 15 residues. The J segment lost 6 bases and the V segment lost 3 bases, leaving 7 bases of the junction unmatched. CDR3 DNA: TGCGCCAGCAGCTCCCTCGGACAGGGGGAGGATACGCAGTATTTT. Protein product: CASSSLGQGEDTQYF.

V and J are TRBV10-3 and TRBJ1-2, with D possibly TRBD1 on 5 matching bases. This CDR3 spans 14 amino acids. Per germline, CDR1 ENHRY and CDR2 SYGVKD. V was trimmed by 0 bases and J by 7 bases, leaving 12 bases between them. This CDR3 reads CAISESQGGGGYTF. CDR3 nucleotide sequence: TGTGCCATCAGTGAGTCCCAGGGAGGAGGTGGCTACACCTTC.

This clone was found once. This rearrangement joins TRBV6-5 to TRBJ2-5; a weak D match, TRBD1 (5 bases). The CDR3 extends over 13 amino acids. Trimming pared 2 bases from V and 4 bases from J, leaving 8 bases between. Germline V gene lookup returns CDR1 MNHEY and CDR2 SVGAGI. The CDR3 loop is CASSYPGSETQYF. The CDR3, as DNA: TGTGCCAGCAGTTACCCAGGGTCAGAGACCCAGTACTTC.

The chain is built from TRBV9 and TRBJ1-1; D is unclear. CDR3 length: 16 residues. The germline CDR1 and CDR2 sequences are SGDLS and YYNGEE. The V end lost 0 bases, the J end lost 0 bases, and 12 bases lay between the germline ends. The CDR3 DNA is TGTGCCAGCAGCGTAGGAGTGGGCGGGATGAACACTGAAGCTTTCTTT. This codes for CASSVGVGGMNTEAFF.

The V gene is TRBV18, the J gene TRBJ2-1, with 7 bases lining up with TRBD2. The CDR3 is 15 residues long. The germline CDR1 and CDR2 sequences are KGHSH and LQKENI. The trim removed 4 bases at V and 4 bases at J, leaving 7 bases unmatched. In nucleotides, the CDR3 is TGTGCCAGCTCACTGGCTAGCGGCATTTACAATGAGCAGTTCTTC. Its translation: CASSLASGIYNEQFF.

The chain carries TRBV18 and TRBJ1-1; unclear D gene. Trimming took 4 bases from V and 1 from J, leaving 13 bases between them. Germline CDR1 reads KGHSH; CDR2 reads LQKENI. CDR3 length: 15 residues. The chain's CDR3 is CASSLTRAENTEAFF. The CDR3 DNA sequence: TGTGCCAGCTCACTAACGAGGGCAGAGAACACTGAAGCTTTCTTT. Drawing the rest from reference TRBV18 and TRBJ1-1, the complete variable domain is NAGVMQNPRHLVRRRGQEARLRCSPMKGHSHVYWYRQLPEEGLKFMVYLQKENIIDESGMPKERFSAEFPKEGPSILRIQQVVRGDSAAYFCASSLTRAENTEAFFGQGTRLTVV.

V usage is TRBV9 and J usage is TRBJ2-3; 12 nucleotides align to TRBD2. Per germline, CDR1 SGDLS and CDR2 YYNGEE. The CDR3 has 16 residues. J was trimmed by 4 bases and V by 4 bases; bases with no gene match: 7. CDR3 loop: CASSPRTSGTADTQYF. Written as DNA, the CDR3 is TGTGCCAGCAGCCCCCGGACTAGCGGGACCGCAGATACGCAGTATTTT.

The chain employs TRBV30 and TRBJ2-7; TRBD2 is a possible D gene (6 bases). Germline CDR1 and CDR2: GTSNPN and SVGIG (reference sequence). Trimming took off 8 bases at V and 0 bases at J, with 14 bases between the two ends. This CDR3 spans 13 amino acids. This chain's CDR3 is CAMGGRSSYEQYF. CDR3 DNA: TGTGCCATGGGGGGACGGAGCTCCTACGAGCAGTACTTC.